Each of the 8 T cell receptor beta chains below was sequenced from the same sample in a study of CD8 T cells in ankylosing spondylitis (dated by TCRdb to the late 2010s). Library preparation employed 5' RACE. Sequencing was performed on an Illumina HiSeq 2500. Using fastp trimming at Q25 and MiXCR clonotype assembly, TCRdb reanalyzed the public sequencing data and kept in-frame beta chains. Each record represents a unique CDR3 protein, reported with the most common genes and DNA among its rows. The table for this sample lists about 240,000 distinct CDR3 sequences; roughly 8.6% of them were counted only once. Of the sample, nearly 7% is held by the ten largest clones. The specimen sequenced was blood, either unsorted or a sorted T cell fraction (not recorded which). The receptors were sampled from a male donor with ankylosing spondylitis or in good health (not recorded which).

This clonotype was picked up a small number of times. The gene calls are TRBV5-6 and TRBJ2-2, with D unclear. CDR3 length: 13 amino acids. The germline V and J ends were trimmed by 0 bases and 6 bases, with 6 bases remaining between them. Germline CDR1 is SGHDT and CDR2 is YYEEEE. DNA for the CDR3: TGTGCCAGCAGCTTGGACGGTTCCGGGGAGCTGTTTTTT. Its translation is CASSLDGSGELFF.

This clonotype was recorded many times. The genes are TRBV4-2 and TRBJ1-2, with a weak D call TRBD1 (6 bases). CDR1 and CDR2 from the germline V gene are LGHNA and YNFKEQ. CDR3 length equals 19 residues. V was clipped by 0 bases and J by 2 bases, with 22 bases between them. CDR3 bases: TGTGCCAGCAGCCAAGAAGGCGGTTGGAGTGCGGGGGCGAACTATGGCTACACCTTC. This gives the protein CASSQEGGWSAGANYGYTF.

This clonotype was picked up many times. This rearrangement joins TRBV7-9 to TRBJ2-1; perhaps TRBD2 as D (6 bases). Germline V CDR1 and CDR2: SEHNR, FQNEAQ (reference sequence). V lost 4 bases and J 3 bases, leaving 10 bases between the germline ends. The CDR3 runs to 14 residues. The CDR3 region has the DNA TGTGCCAGCAGCTGGGGGGACGGCTACAATGAGCAGTTCTTC. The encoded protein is CASSWGDGYNEQFF.

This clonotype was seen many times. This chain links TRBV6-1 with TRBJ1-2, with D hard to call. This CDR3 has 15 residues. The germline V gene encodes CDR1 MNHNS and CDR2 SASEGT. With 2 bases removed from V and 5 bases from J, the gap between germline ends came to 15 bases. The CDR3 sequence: CASSEQPGSVYGYTF. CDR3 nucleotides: TGTGCCAGCAGTGAACAACCGGGGTCTGTATATGGCTACACCTTC.

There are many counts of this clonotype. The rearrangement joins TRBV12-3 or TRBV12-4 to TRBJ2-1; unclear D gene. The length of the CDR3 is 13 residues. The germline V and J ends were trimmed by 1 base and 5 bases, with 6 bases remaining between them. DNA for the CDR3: TGTGCCAGCAGTTTAGTCTCGGACAATGAGCAGTTCTTC. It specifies CASSLVSDNEQFF.

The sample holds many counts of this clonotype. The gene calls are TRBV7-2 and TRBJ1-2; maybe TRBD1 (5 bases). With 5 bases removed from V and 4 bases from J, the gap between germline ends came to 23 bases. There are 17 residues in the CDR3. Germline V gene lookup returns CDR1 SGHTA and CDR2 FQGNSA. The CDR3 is CASSDPFREASGYGYTF. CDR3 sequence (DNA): TGTGCCAGCAGCGACCCGTTCAGGGAGGCATCGGGCTATGGCTACACCTTC. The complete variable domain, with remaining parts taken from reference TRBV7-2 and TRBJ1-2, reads GAGVSQSPSNKVTEKGKDVELRCDPISGHTALYWYRQSLGQGLEFLIYFQGNSAPDKSGLPSDRFSAERTGGSVSTLTIQRTQQEDSAVYLCASSDPFREASGYGYTFGSGTRLTVV.

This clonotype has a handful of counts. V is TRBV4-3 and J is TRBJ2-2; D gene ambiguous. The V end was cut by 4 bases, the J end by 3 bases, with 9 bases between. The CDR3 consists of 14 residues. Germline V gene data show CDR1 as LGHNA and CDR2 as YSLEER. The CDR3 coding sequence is TGCGCCAGCAGCCTACTTAGGGACACCGGGGAGCTGTTTTTT. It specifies CASSLLRDTGELFF.

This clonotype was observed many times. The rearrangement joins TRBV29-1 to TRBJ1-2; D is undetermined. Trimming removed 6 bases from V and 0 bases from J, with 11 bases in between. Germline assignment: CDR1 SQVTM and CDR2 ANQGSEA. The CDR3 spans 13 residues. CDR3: CSVPTVANYGYTF. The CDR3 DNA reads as TGCAGCGTCCCCACCGTCGCTAACTATGGCTACACCTTC.